Listed below are T cell receptor beta chains from one sample, sequenced in a study of CD8+ T cells in alopecia areata. Here immunoSEQ multiplex PCR was the method, and the copy in TCRdb shows in-frame clones only, minus some. The sample shows roughly 120,000 clones, roughly 56% of them seen only once. Sequencing was performed on CD4+ T cells sorted from blood, taken at week 24, from a patient treated with tofacitinib. The receptors were gathered from a human donor with alopecia areata. The CDR3 runs from the conserved cysteine through the conserved F or W. A D gene is named only where the DNA matches it firmly. Some rows mark clone size as missing; the rest say once, few, many or name a class of expanded clone.

. TRBJ2-5 TRBV5-1 . TGCGCCAGCACCTTTCAAGAGACCCAGTACTTC CASTFQETQYF
. TRBJ2-7 TRBV6-5 . TGTGCCAGCAGTTACGGACTTCCGGGCGCCCACTACGAGCAGTACTTC CASSYGLPGAHYEQYF
. TRBJ2-7 TRBV11-2 once TGTGCCAGCAGCTTACTGGTGAACGAGCAGTACTTC CASSLLVNEQYF
. TRBJ1-1 TRBV19 . TGTGCCAGTAGTATAAGACATCTGGTGAACACTGAAGCTTTCTTT CASSIRHLVNTEAFF
. TRBJ2-3 TRBV18 . TGTGCCAGCTCACCTGGCCCCACACGAGATACGCAGTATTTT CASSPGPTRDTQYF
. TRBJ2-5 TRBV7-2 . TGTGCCAGCAGCTTCGTGGAACAAGAGACCCAGTACTTC CASSFVEQETQYF
. TRBJ2-7 TRBV7-2 . TGTGCCAGCAGCTTACCAGGCCCCTACGAGCAGTACTTC CASSLPGPYEQYF
. TRBJ2-5 TRBV7-2 . TGTGCCAGCAGCTTAAAGGGAGAGACCCAGTACTTC CASSLKGETQYF
. TRBJ1-1 TRBV30 . TGTGCCTGGAGTGTACGGGGGGCGCGGAACACTGAAGCTTTCTTT CAWSVRGARNTEAFF
TRBD1 TRBJ1-2 TRBV4-3 . TGCGCCAGCAGCCAAGAAGTTGGCCAGGGGGGAGGCTACACCTTC CASSQEVGQGGGYTF
TRBD1 TRBJ2-7 TRBV29-1 . TGCAGCGTGAGACAGGGTGGGGACTACGAGCAGTACTTC CSVRQGGDYEQYF
TRBD1 TRBJ2-1 TRBV15 . TGTGCCACCAGCAGAGATGGGACAGCCTACAATGAGCAGTTCTTC CATSRDGTAYNEQFF
TRBD1 TRBJ1-2 TRBV7-9 . TGTGCCAGCAGCCCACAGGGGGCGAATGGCTACACCTTC CASSPQGANGYTF
. TRBJ2-5 TRBV7-2 few TGTGCCAGCAGCTTACCAGGGGCGAAAGAGACCCAGTACTTC CASSLPGAKETQYF
. TRBJ2-7 TRBV5-1 . TGCGCCAGCAGCCCAGGGACCTACGAGCAGTACTTC CASSPGTYEQYF
. TRBJ2-3 TRBV7-6 few TGTGCCAGCAGCCCGGGGGGCCCGTTAGCAGATACGCAGTATTTT CASSPGGPLADTQYF
. TRBJ2-6 TRBV6-1 . TGTGCCAGCAGTGGCCCGGCCCTCGGGGCCAACGTCCTGACTTTC CASSGPALGANVLTF
TRBD1 TRBJ2-5 TRBV2 few TGTGCCAGTGACTACCAGGGGGCCCAGTACTTC CASDYQGAQYF
. TRBJ1-3 TRBV5-1 . TGCGCCAGCAGCCCCTCATCTGGAAACACCATATATTTT CASSPSSGNTIYF
. TRBJ2-2 TRBV7-2 . TGTGCCAGCAGCTTATCGCGGGGCCTAGCCGGGGAGCTGTTTTTT CASSLSRGLAGELFF
. TRBJ1-4 TRBV28 few TGTGCCAGCCAGGGTAGGGAAAAACTGTTTTTT CASQGREKLFF
. TRBJ2-1 TRBV25-1 . TGTGCCAGCAGTGAATATGCAGGGCTAGGCAATGAGCAGTTCTTC CASSEYAGLGNEQFF
TRBD2 TRBJ2-3 TRBV7-2 . TGTGCCAGCAGCTCAACCGGCCGTCAGCGGGGTGCAGGAGATACGCAGTATTTT CASSSTGRQRGAGDTQYF
TRBD2 TRBJ2-5 TRBV7-7 . TGTGCTAGCAGCCCTGGACTAGCGGGGGGCGAAGAGACCCAGTACTTC CASSPGLAGGEETQYF
. TRBJ1-6 TRBV4-1 . TGCGCCAGCAGCCAAGGAGCAGAGGGGAGTAAATCACCCCTCCACTTT CASSQGAEGSKSPLHF
. TRBJ1-6 TRBV2 . TGTGCCAGCCGTAGTGGCAGGCCTAATTCACCCCTCCACTTT CASRSGRPNSPLHF
TRBD2 TRBJ2-4 TRBV4-1 once TGCGCCAGCAGCCCTACCCCGACTAGCGGAAACATTCAGTACTTC CASSPTPTSGNIQYF
. TRBJ2-3 TRBV30 . TGTGCCTGGACGAGGTCGGGCCTTAGCACAGATACGCAGTATTTT CAWTRSGLSTDTQYF
. TRBJ2-7 TRBV29-1 . TGCAGCGTTGGTACTGGCGGGGCGACCTACGAGCAGTACTTC CSVGTGGATYEQYF
. TRBJ1-4 TRBV5-1 . TGCGCCAGCAGCTTGGGGTGGACAGCAACTAATGAAAAACTGTTTTTT CASSLGWTATNEKLFF
. TRBJ1-1 TRBV11-2 few TGTGCCAGCAGCATCTATAGGACCACTGAAGCTTTCTTT CASSIYRTTEAFF
TRBD1 TRBJ2-7 TRBV6-5 . TGTGCCAGCAGTTACTCGGGACAGGGTTTCTACGAGCAGTACTTC CASSYSGQGFYEQYF
TRBD2 TRBJ2-5 TRBV7-9 . TGTGCCAGCAGCCCACGAGGGGGTAGCGGGACATACCAAGAGACCCAGTACTTC CASSPRGGSGTYQETQYF
. TRBJ2-7 TRBV10-3 . TGTGCCACTTCGGAAGGACAGCTCCCGGGCGAGCAGTACTTC CATSEGQLPGEQYF
. TRBJ2-7 TRBV30 . TGTGCCTGGAGTGTAAAAGACGGTGCCCACGAGCAGTACTTC CAWSVKDGAHEQYF
. TRBJ2-2 TRBV7-9 few TGTGCCAGCAGCTCAGGCTCGAACACCGGGGAGCTGTTTTTT CASSSGSNTGELFF
. TRBJ1-6 TRBV2 . TGTGCCAGCAGTGAAAGAGAAAGGGGTTCACCCCTCCACTTT CASSERERGSPLHF
TRBD1 TRBJ1-5 TRBV9 . TGTGCCAGCAGCGTAGAATATGGACAGGGGGCACGAGATCAGCCCCAGCATTTT CASSVEYGQGARDQPQHF
TRBD1 TRBJ1-5 TRBV18 . TGTGCCAGCTCACCGGACAGGGAGGATCAGCCCCAGCATTTT CASSPDREDQPQHF
. TRBJ1-1 TRBV5-6 . TGTGCCAGCAGCTCAGGACAGACGGGAGCTTTCTTT CASSSGQTGAFF